This T cell receptor beta chain was identified during a study of blood T cells in healthy people across ages. The CDR3 totals 16 residues. V lost 4 bases and J 2 bases, leaving 15 bases between the germline ends. It was with a sample-barcoded 5' primer and a J-beta primer mix that a second PCR of roughly 6 to 12 cycles was run. Each cDNA molecule carried a tag from a template-switch adaptor that contained 12 random nucleotides. TCRdb fed the 5' RACE reads into MiXCR, producing one record per CDR3 protein. The sample contains 550,000 to 650,000 distinct CDR3 sequences, about 28% of which appear only once. Another study also made use of these data, one on T cells of mothers and their children. That paper adds: Overlap ran slightly, non-significantly higher for related than unrelated mother-child pairs.

Sequencing was performed on blood. J is TRBJ1-3 and V is TRBV12-3 or TRBV12-4; D not certain. The receptor's source is a boy aged 2 to 9 in good health. The DNA of the CDR3 is TGTGCCAGCAGTTCCCCAGGCCGGGTCGCTGGAAACACCATATATTTT. This gives the protein CASSSPGRVAGNTIYF.